These 14 T cell receptor beta chains originate from one sample sequenced in a study of T-cell reconstitution after alpha-beta-depleted transplantation in children. TCRbeta library preparation incorporated unique molecular identifiers. TCRdb used MiXCR to reprocess the PCR reads, holding one entry per CDR3 protein. The profile covers about 230,000 distinct CDR3 sequences, with roughly 11% appearing a single time and 28% taken by the ten largest. The input for sequencing was PBMCs, taken before TCRalphabeta/CD19-depleted stem cell transplant. The receptors here all came from a child less than two years old with acute myeloid leukemia, due to receive a stem cell transplant.

Many counts were recorded for this clonotype. The chain combines TRBV18 with TRBJ1-1; the D gene is possibly TRBD1 (6 bases). The germline V gene has CDR1 KGHSH and CDR2 LQKENI. This CDR3 contains 15 residues. V was pared by 3 bases and J by 4 bases, with 15 bases between. DNA for the CDR3: TGTGCCAGCTCACCTGTGGCATCGGGGGCCACTGAAGCTTTCTTT. Its translation: CASSPVASGATEAFF. The full variable domain, rest sourced from reference TRBV18 and TRBJ1-1, is NAGVMQNPRHLVRRRGQEARLRCSPMKGHSHVYWYRQLPEEGLKFMVYLQKENIIDESGMPKERFSAEFPKEGPSILRIQQVVRGDSAAYFCASSPVASGATEAFFGQGTRLTVV.

There are many counts of this clonotype. This rearrangement joins TRBV5-1 to TRBJ1-2, with D perhaps matching TRBD1 (5 bases). CDR1 and CDR2 from the germline V gene are SGHRS and YFSETQ. Trimming shortened V by 5 bases and J by 8 bases, and 16 bases separated the two germline ends. There are 13 residues in the CDR3. The CDR3 nucleotides read TGCGCCAGCAGATCCTCGGCAGGGCGCGGCTACACCTTC. It yields the protein CASRSSAGRGYTF.

This clonotype is labeled medium-sized. The chain recombines TRBV4-3 with TRBJ2-7; unclear D gene. The CDR3 loop spans 13 amino acids. Trimming took off 0 bases at V and 3 bases at J, with 6 bases between the two ends. Germline V gene lookup returns CDR1 LGHNA and CDR2 YSLEER. The CDR3, as DNA: TGCGCCAGCAGCCAAGATCACGGCTACGAGCAGTACTTC. Its translation: CASSQDHGYEQYF.

This clonotype was recorded at least ten times. The CDR3 DNA is TGCAGTGCTAGAGATCGTAGGACAGGGGGGATTCAGCCCCAGCATTTT. Translated, it gives CSARDRRTGGIQPQHF. The rearrangement links TRBV20-1 to TRBJ1-5, with 10 positions matching TRBD1. There are 16 residues in the CDR3. The junction had 8 bases not matched to a gene; V was cut back by 0 bases and J by 6 bases. Germline V gives CDR1 DFQATT, CDR2 SNEGSKA (reference sequence).

This clonotype was detected ten times or more. The chain couples TRBV27 to TRBJ1-6; D may be TRBD1 (5 bases). The V end lost 5 bases, the J end lost 7 bases, and 12 bases lay between the germline ends. Germline V gives CDR1 MNHEY, CDR2 SMNVEV (reference sequence). The length of the CDR3 is 14 residues. The CDR3 coding sequence is TGTGCCAGCAGTCAAGCTCCAGGGAATTCACCCCTCCACTTT. It encodes CASSQAPGNSPLHF.

This clonotype was observed many times. V gene TRBV28 combines with J gene TRBJ2-7, with 9 positions matching TRBD1. This CDR3 is 14 amino acids long. J was trimmed by 7 bases and V by 6 bases; bases with no gene match: 10. CDR1 and CDR2 (germline): MDHEN, SYDVKM. The DNA for the CDR3 is TGTGCCAGCAGGAAACAGGGGGCGGGTAGAGAGCAGTACTTC. Amino acids: CASRKQGAGREQYF.

In its sample, this clonotype was seen many times. The chain recombines TRBV19 with TRBJ1-5; 10 nucleotides match TRBD1. The length of the CDR3 is 16 residues. J was trimmed by 3 bases and V by 1 base; bases with no gene match: 3. CDR1 LNHDA and CDR2 SQIVND come from the germline V gene (reference sequence). For the CDR3, the DNA is TGTGCCAGTAGTATAGGGGACAGGGGATTCAATCAGCCCCAGCATTTT. Translating it yields CASSIGDRGFNQPQHF. Together with reference TRBV19 and TRBJ1-5, the CDR3 gives the full variable domain: DGGITQSPKYLFRKEGQNVTLSCEQNLNHDAMYWYRQDPGQGLRLIYYSQIVNDFQKGDIAEGYSVSREKKESFPLTVTSAQKNPTAFYLCASSIGDRGFNQPQHFGDGTRLSIL.

The CDR3: CATSVGRQYTSSNYGYTF. The CDR3 bases are TGTGCCACCTCGGTGGGCAGGCAGTACACTTCCTCTAACTATGGCTACACCTTC. The chain combines TRBV10-3 with TRBJ1-2; D unresolved. Trimming took 10 bases from V and 0 from J, leaving 27 bases between them. The CDR3 length is 18 residues. Germline values: CDR1 ENHRY, CDR2 SYGVKD.

This clonotype has a count of ten or more. The chain recombines TRBV20-1 with TRBJ1-2, with D perhaps TRBD1 (5 bases). The CDR3 is 11 residues long. Germline V gene lookup returns CDR1 DFQATT and CDR2 SNEGSKA (reference sequence). V lost 0 bases and J 8 bases, leaving 7 bases between the germline ends. CDR3 DNA: TGCAGTGCTAGAGATCGGGGGGGCTACACCTTC. It yields the protein CSARDRGGYTF.

Many counts were recorded for this clonotype. The genes are TRBV7-3 and TRBJ2-1; 9 bases align to TRBD1. Trimming removed 4 bases from V and 5 bases from J; junction bases left unmatched: 0. The length of the CDR3 is 13 residues. Per the germline V gene, CDR1 is SGHTA and CDR2 is FQGTGA. The CDR3 sequence: CASSWDRDNEQFF. CDR3 nucleotide sequence: TGTGCCAGCAGCTGGGACAGGGACAATGAGCAGTTCTTC.

This clonotype was seen repeatedly, ten times or more. The chain has TRBV28 and TRBJ2-1; D possibly matches TRBD1 or TRBD2 (5 bases each). Looked up from germline, CDR1 is MDHEN and CDR2 is SYDVKM. V was cut by 2 bases and J by 0 bases, with 11 bases left in between. This CDR3 contains 16 residues. CDR3 amino acids: CASSLRGGLSYNEQFF. The CDR3 DNA follows: TGTGCCAGCAGTTTAAGGGGCGGACTCTCCTACAATGAGCAGTTCTTC.

This clonotype was counted many times. The chain is built from TRBV11-2 and TRBJ2-1, with 13 nucleotides matching TRBD2. V lost 5 bases and J lost 4; bases outside the gene matches: 5. Germline V gene data show CDR1 as SGHAT and CDR2 as FQNNGV. The CDR3 totals 16 residues. The CDR3 spells CASSVLLAGGYNEQFF. The DNA of the CDR3 is TGTGCCAGCAGCGTATTACTAGCGGGAGGGTACAATGAGCAGTTCTTC.

This clonotype was seen repeatedly, ten times or more. The chain has TRBV7-6 and TRBJ2-3, with a possible D match to TRBD1 (6 bases). The germline CDR1 and CDR2 sequences are SGHVS and FNYEAQ. V lost 5 bases and J lost 2, with 14 bases in between. This CDR3 has 15 residues. CDR3 bases: TGTGCCAGCAGCGTCTACAGGGCCCCCACAGATACGCAGTATTTT. As protein: CASSVYRAPTDTQYF.

This clonotype was detected ten times or more. The chain combines TRBV15 with TRBJ1-3, with D perhaps matching TRBD1 (5 bases). The CDR3 runs 16 residues. V lost 0 bases to trimming and J lost 0 bases, with 9 bases between them. Germline V gene lookup returns CDR1 LNHNV and CDR2 YYDKDF (reference sequence). CDR3 sequence (DNA): TGTGCCACCAGCAGAGATAGGGGCGTCTCTGGAAACACCATATATTTT. Translation: CATSRDRGVSGNTIYF.